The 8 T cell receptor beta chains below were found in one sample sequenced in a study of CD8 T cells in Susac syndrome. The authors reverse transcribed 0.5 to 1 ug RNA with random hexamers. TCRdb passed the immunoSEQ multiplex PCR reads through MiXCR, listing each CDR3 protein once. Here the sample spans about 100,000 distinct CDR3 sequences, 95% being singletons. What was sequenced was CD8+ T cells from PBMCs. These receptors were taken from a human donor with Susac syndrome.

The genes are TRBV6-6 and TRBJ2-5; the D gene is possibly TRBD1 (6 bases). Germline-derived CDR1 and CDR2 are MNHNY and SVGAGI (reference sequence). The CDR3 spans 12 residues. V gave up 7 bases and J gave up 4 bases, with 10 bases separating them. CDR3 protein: CASMGAIETQYF. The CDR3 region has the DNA TGTGCCAGCATGGGGGCCATAGAGACCCAGTACTTC.

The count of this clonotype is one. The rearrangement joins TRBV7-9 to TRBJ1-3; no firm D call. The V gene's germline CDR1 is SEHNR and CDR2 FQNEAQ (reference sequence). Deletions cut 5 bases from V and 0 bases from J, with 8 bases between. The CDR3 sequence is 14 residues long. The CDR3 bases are TGTGCCAGCAGCCAGATCGGCTCTGGAAACACCATATATTTT. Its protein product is CASSQIGSGNTIYF.

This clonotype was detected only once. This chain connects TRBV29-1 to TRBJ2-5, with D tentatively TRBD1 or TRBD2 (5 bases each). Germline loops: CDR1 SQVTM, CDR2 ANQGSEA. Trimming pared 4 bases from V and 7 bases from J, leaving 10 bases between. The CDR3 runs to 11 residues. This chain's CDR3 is CSVGAGGTQYF. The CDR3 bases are TGCAGCGTTGGAGCTGGGGGGACCCAGTACTTC.

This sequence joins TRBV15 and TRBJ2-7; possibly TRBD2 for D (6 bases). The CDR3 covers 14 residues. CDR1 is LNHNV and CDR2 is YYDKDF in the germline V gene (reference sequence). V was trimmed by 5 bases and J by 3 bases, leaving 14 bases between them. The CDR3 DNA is TGTGCCACCAGCCCACCGGGACTGAACTACGAGCAGTACTTC. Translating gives CATSPPGLNYEQYF.

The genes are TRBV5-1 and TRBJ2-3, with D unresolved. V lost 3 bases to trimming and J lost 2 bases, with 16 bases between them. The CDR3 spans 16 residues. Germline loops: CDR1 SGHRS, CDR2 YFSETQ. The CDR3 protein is CASSSPVVGYTDTQYF. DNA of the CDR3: TGCGCCAGCAGCTCGCCAGTTGTTGGGTACACAGATACGCAGTATTTT.

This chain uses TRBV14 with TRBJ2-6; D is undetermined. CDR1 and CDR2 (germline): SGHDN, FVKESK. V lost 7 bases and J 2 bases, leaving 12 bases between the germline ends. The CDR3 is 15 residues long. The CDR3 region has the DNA TGTGCCAGCACCCCTTCGGTCACTGGGGCCAACGTCCTGACTTTC. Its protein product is CASTPSVTGANVLTF.

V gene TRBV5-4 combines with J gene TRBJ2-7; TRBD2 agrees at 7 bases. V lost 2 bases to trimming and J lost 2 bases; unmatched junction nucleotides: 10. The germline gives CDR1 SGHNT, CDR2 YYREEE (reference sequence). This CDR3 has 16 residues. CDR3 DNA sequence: TGTGCCAGCAGCTTAGGTGGGGGGGACCCTACCTACGAGCAGTACTTC. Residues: CASSLGGGDPTYEQYF.

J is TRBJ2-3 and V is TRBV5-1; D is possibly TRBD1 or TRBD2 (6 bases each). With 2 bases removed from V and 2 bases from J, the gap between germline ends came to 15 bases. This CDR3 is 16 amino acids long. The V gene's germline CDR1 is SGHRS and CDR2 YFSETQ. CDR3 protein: CASSFGGGGPTDTQYF. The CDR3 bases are TGCGCCAGCAGCTTCGGAGGGGGTGGTCCCACAGATACGCAGTATTTT.